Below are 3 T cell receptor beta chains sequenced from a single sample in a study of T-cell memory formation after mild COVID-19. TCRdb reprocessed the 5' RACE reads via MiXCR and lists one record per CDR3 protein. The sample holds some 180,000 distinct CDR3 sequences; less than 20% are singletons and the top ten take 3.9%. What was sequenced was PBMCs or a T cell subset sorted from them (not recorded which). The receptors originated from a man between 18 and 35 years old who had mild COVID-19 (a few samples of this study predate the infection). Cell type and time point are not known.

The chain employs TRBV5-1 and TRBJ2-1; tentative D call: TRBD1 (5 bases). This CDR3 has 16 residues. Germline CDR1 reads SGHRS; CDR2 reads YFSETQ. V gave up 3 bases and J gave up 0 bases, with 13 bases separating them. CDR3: CASSSTVSSSYNEQFF. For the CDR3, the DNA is TGCGCCAGCAGCTCGACAGTTTCAAGCTCCTACAATGAGCAGTTCTTC.

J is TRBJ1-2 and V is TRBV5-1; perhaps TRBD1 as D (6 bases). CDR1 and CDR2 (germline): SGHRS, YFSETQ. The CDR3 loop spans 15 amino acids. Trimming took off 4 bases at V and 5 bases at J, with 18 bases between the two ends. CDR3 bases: TGCGCCAGCAGCGAGGGACACGGGGAGGATTATGGCTACACCTTC. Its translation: CASSEGHGEDYGYTF.

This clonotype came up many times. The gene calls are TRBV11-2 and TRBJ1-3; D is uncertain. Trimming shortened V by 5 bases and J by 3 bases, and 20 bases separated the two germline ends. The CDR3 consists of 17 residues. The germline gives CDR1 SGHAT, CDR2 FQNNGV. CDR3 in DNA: TGTGCCAGCAGCCCCCTCGGTGGGCGGGAGCTTGGAAACACCATATATTTT. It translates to CASSPLGGRELGNTIYF. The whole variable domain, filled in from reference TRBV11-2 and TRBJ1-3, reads EAGVAQSPRYKIIEKRQSVAFWCNPISGHATLYWYQQILGQGPKLLIQFQNNGVVDDSQLPKDRFSAERLKGVDSTLKIQPAKLEDSAVYLCASSPLGGRELGNTIYFGEGSWLTVV.